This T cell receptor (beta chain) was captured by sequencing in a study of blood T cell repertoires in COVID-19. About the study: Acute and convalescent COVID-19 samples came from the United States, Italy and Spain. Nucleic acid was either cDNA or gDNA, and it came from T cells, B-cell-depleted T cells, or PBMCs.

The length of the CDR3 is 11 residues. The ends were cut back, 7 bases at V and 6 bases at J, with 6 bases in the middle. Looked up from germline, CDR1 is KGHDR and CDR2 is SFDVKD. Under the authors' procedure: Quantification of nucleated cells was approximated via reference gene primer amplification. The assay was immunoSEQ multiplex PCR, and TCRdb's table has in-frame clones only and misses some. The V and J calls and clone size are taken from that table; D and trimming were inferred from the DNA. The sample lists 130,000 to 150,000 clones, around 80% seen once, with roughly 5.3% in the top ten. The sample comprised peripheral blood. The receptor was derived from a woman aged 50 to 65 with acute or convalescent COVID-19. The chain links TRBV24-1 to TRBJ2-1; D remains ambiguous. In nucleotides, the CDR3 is TGTGCCACCAGGTCCCTCAATGAGCAGTTCTTC. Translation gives CATRSLNEQFF.